This entry is about one T cell receptor beta chain. Trimming left V 4 bases short and J 0 bases short, with 11 bases between. The CDR3 sequence is 14 residues long. Germline V lookup: CDR1 SQVTM, CDR2 ANQGSEA. The entry originates in a study of regulatory T cells in long-lasting Graves disease. HTBI primers from iRepertoire and Arm-PCR of CDR3 regions yielded the TCR beta libraries. TCRdb passed the multiplex PCR reads through MiXCR, listing each CDR3 protein once. The sample shows about 610,000 distinct CDR3 sequences, about 16% of them seen only once. Time point in this sample: newly diagnosed GD, antithyroid drugs for less than 3 months. Isolated PBMC RNA provided the starting material for the TCR library. The same specimen was also included in a second study, on T cells in Graves' hyperthyroidism and ophthalmopathy.

The starting material was peripheral blood mononuclear cells (PBMCs), obtained at new diagnosis, from a patient treated with antithyroid drugs. The chain has TRBV29-1 and TRBJ2-3; D may be TRBD1 (6 bases). The sequence came from a man aged 18 to 30 with Graves disease. For the CDR3, the DNA is TGCAGCGTTGCGGGCAGGGGTAGCACAGATACGCAGTATTTT. Its translation: CSVAGRGSTDTQYF.